Presented here are 23 T cell receptor beta chains from one specimen sequenced in a study of T cells of healthy individuals. TCRdb re-analysed the 5' RACE reads in MiXCR, keeping a single row per CDR3 protein. The sample carries around 63,000 distinct CDR3 sequences, around 16% recorded once. The receptor set was obtained from a human donor in good health.

The V and J genes are TRBV4-2 and TRBJ2-1, with 10 bases matching TRBD2. With V trimmed by 5 bases and J by 0 bases, 1 base remained unmatched. This CDR3 contains 15 residues. CDR1 is LGHNA and CDR2 is YNFKEQ in the germline V gene. CDR3 in DNA: TGTGCCAGCAGCGAGCGGGAGGGCTCCTACAATGAGCAGTTCTTC. This translates into CASSEREGSYNEQFF.

The table lists this clonotype with many counts. The V gene is TRBV12-3 or TRBV12-4, the J gene TRBJ1-2; D might be TRBD1 (6 bases). Trimming shortened V by 4 bases and J by 2 bases, and 14 bases separated the two germline ends. This CDR3 has 15 amino acids. CDR3 DNA: TGTGCCAGCAGTTCCGGACAGCCCGGAAACTATGGCTACACCTTC. Translating it yields CASSSGQPGNYGYTF.

This clonotype was seen many times. This chain uses TRBV19 with TRBJ1-3; possibly TRBD1 for D (6 bases). V was shortened by 8 bases and J by 4 bases, with 12 bases between the two germline ends. This CDR3 has 13 residues. The germline gives CDR1 LNHDA, CDR2 SQIVND (reference sequence). This CDR3 reads CASRTGSGNTIYF. CDR3 sequence (DNA): TGTGCCAGTCGAACAGGGTCCGGAAACACCATATATTTT. Complete variable domain (other parts from reference TRBV19 and TRBJ1-3): DGGITQSPKYLFRKEGQNVTLSCEQNLNHDAMYWYRQDPGQGLRLIYYSQIVNDFQKGDIAEGYSVSREKKESFPLTVTSAQKNPTAFYLCASRTGSGNTIYFGEGSWLTVV.

V usage is TRBV6-5 and J usage is TRBJ2-7, with 7 bases matching TRBD1. Trimming cost V 5 bases and J 1 base; bases outside gene matches: 5. Germline values: CDR1 MNHEY, CDR2 SVGAGI. The CDR3 consists of 14 residues. The CDR3 DNA follows: TGTGCCAGCAGTACAGGGGTCCTTTCCTACGAGCAGTACTTC. It codes for CASSTGVLSYEQYF.

This rearrangement joins TRBV5-6 to TRBJ2-1; D is ambiguous. From germline, CDR1 is SGHDT and CDR2 YYEEEE. This CDR3 spans 12 amino acids. Trimming took off 6 bases at V and 5 bases at J, with 9 bases between the two ends. CDR3 amino acids: CASINPHNEQFF. As DNA, the CDR3 is TGTGCCAGCATCAATCCCCACAATGAGCAGTTCTTC.

The chain joins TRBV6-5 to TRBJ2-5; TRBD1 might be the D (8 bases). V lost 4 bases to trimming and J lost 5 bases, with 17 bases between them. The germline V gene has CDR1 MNHEY and CDR2 SVGAGI. The CDR3 extends over 15 amino acids. As DNA, the CDR3 is TGTGCCAGCAGTTCGACTACAGGGGGGGGGGAGACCCAGTACTTC. Translation: CASSSTTGGGETQYF.

This clonotype has a count of ten or more. The chain carries TRBV29-1 and TRBJ2-7; perhaps TRBD2 as D (6 bases). The CDR3 sequence is 14 residues long. Germline V lookup: CDR1 SQVTM, CDR2 ANQGSEA. The V gene lost 4 bases and the J gene lost 2 bases, with 15 bases spanning the gap. Written as DNA, the CDR3 is TGCAGCGTTGGGGGCCGGGAGTCTCCCTACGAGCAGTACTTC. Protein: CSVGGRESPYEQYF.

The chain employs TRBV5-1 and TRBJ1-5, with TRBD1 matching 7 bases. Germline V CDR1 and CDR2: SGHRS, YFSETQ. This CDR3 is built from 16 residues. Germline trimming cut 3 bases from V and 5 bases from J; bases unmatched to any gene: 11. The DNA of the CDR3 is TGCGCCAGCAGCTCTGACCCGGGACAGCCCTATCAGCCCCAGCATTTT. Its translation: CASSSDPGQPYQPQHF.

The table lists this clonotype with many counts. The V gene is TRBV12-3 or TRBV12-4, the J gene TRBJ2-3; TRBD2 matches at 11 bases. Trimming removed 10 bases from V and 3 bases from J; junction bases left unmatched: 6. CDR3 length: 14 amino acids. The CDR3 spells CATEVAGGTDTQYF. CDR3 bases: TGTGCCACGGAGGTAGCGGGAGGGACAGATACGCAGTATTTT.

The V call is TRBV7-9, the J call TRBJ2-7; TRBD1 might be the D (6 bases). The V gene's germline CDR1 is SEHNR and CDR2 FQNEAQ (reference sequence). CDR3 size: 16 residues. Trimming took 5 bases from V and 5 from J, leaving 22 bases between them. The CDR3 region is CASSTLDSSVPHEQYF. CDR3 DNA: TGTGCCAGCAGCACCCTGGACAGTTCGGTCCCCCACGAGCAGTACTTC.

The V call is TRBV20-1, the J call TRBJ2-1, with TRBD2 matching over 16 bases. The V gene end was trimmed by 5 bases and the J gene end by 13 bases; junction bases not matched to a gene: 14. This CDR3 contains 16 residues. Germline assignment: CDR1 DFQATT and CDR2 SNEGSKA (reference sequence). The DNA of the CDR3 is TGCAGTGCTGTACCGTCCGGGACTAGCGGGGGGGCAGATCAGTTCTTC. Amino acid sequence: CSAVPSGTSGGADQFF.

V gene TRBV15 combines with J gene TRBJ1-6, with 8 bases that match TRBD1. CDR1 LNHNV and CDR2 YYDKDF come from the germline V gene (reference sequence). This CDR3 comprises 16 residues. Losses at the gene ends were 1 base for V and 10 bases for J; bases not matched to a gene: 9. This CDR3 is CATSRALGQGGSPLHF. The CDR3 coding sequence is TGTGCCACCAGCAGAGCCCTAGGACAGGGAGGCTCACCCCTCCACTTT.

V and J are TRBV21-1 and TRBJ1-1. TRBV21-1 is assigned pseudogene status. This CDR3 is 13 amino acids long. CDR3: CASSKGRAAEAFF. CDR3 coding DNA: TGTGCCAGCAGCAAAGGACGTGCCGCTGAAGCTTTCTTT.

This clonotype came up many times. This rearrangement joins TRBV12-3 or TRBV12-4 to TRBJ2-5; D is possibly TRBD2 (6 bases). The CDR3 contains 15 residues. V was clipped by 4 bases and J by 4 bases, with 16 bases between them. The CDR3 DNA follows: TGTGCCAGCAGTTGGGAGGTGGTACGACTAGAGACCCAGTACTTC. Translated: CASSWEVVRLETQYF.

This sequence joins TRBV24-1 and TRBJ2-3; TRBD2 agrees at 8 bases. CDR1 and CDR2 (germline): KGHDR, SFDVKD. CDR3 length: 15 amino acids. J was trimmed by 4 bases and V by 3 bases; bases with no gene match: 5. The CDR3 DNA reads as TGTGCCACCAGTGATAAAGCGGGAGAGCCAGATACGCAGTATTTT. Its protein is CATSDKAGEPDTQYF.

This clonotype was recorded a few times. The gene calls are TRBV12-3 or TRBV12-4 and TRBJ1-2; D is uncertain. Deletions cut 8 bases from V and 8 bases from J, with 15 bases between. The CDR3 runs 12 residues. Here the CDR3 reads CASEGPGRGYTF. The CDR3 nucleotides are TGTGCCAGCGAGGGCCCAGGAAGAGGCTACACCTTC.

This clonotype occurred a few times. The CDR3 DNA is TGTGCCAGCAGCAGTCCCAGGGCCTACGAGCAGTACTTC. Translating gives CASSSPRAYEQYF. This chain joins TRBV12-3 or TRBV12-4 and TRBJ2-7; possible D gene TRBD1, 5 bases. The CDR3 consists of 13 residues. Trimming removed 6 bases from V and 2 bases from J, with 11 bases in between.

In its sample, this clonotype was seen a few times. As DNA, the CDR3 is TGTGCCAGCAGCTTAGATGGCTCCGTGATGTTTTTT. Translation: CASSLDGSVMFF. The chain links TRBV7-2 to TRBJ2-2; unclear D gene. The CDR3 has 12 residues. CDR1 is SGHTA, CDR2 FQGNSA, per germline. V lost 1 base, J lost 15 bases, and 12 bases lay in between.

This clonotype came up many times. This chain links TRBV11-2 with TRBJ1-5, with a weak D call TRBD1 (6 bases). V lost 1 base, J lost 3 bases, and 10 bases lay in between. Germline lookup yields CDR1 SGHAT and CDR2 FQNNGV. The length of the CDR3 is 15 residues. Written as DNA, the CDR3 is TGTGCCAGCAGCTTAGGGGGGCAAAACAATCAGCCCCAGCATTTT. As protein: CASSLGGQNNQPQHF.

V gene TRBV7-9 combines with J gene TRBJ2-2; possibly TRBD2 for D (5 bases). The CDR3 runs 16 residues. Germline V CDR1 and CDR2: SEHNR, FQNEAQ (reference sequence). Trimming removed 3 bases at V and 4 bases at J, with 15 bases between. The chain's CDR3 is CASSLAQAGGTGELFF. The DNA for the CDR3 is TGTGCCAGCAGCTTGGCCCAGGCGGGCGGCACCGGGGAGCTGTTTTTT.

This clonotype was seen ten or more times. The rearrangement uses TRBV6-4 and TRBJ2-1; TRBD2 matches 8 bases. Germline CDR1 MRHNA, CDR2 SNTAGT. The CDR3 is 16 amino acids. The junction had 7 bases not matched to a gene; V was cut back by 0 bases and J by 6 bases. CDR3 residues: CASSDSVAGKFNEQFF. In DNA form, the CDR3 reads TGTGCCAGCAGTGACTCTGTAGCGGGAAAATTCAATGAGCAGTTCTTC.

V and J are TRBV11-2 and TRBJ1-1; a weak D match, TRBD1 (5 bases). Deletions cut 1 base from V and 2 bases from J, with 8 bases between. CDR1 is SGHAT and CDR2 is FQNNGV in the germline V gene. CDR3 size: 14 residues. In DNA form, the CDR3 reads TGTGCCAGCAGCTTAGGGGGCTACAACACTGAAGCTTTCTTT. Encoded protein: CASSLGGYNTEAFF.

This clonotype was counted ten times or more. The J gene is TRBJ2-4, the V gene TRBV10-3; D remains unclear. Germline assignment: CDR1 ENHRY and CDR2 SYGVKD. The CDR3 spans 15 residues. V dropped 5 bases and J dropped 0 bases, with 11 bases sitting between them. CDR3 sequence (DNA): TGTGCCATCAGTACGCCCGAGCTAGCCAAAAACATTCAGTACTTC. Translated, it gives CAISTPELAKNIQYF.